Sequencing of this T cell receptor beta chain was carried out in a study of blood T cell repertoires in COVID-19. Looking at the study overall: Samples of COVID-19 (acute and convalescent) were obtained from the United States, Italy and Spain.

Which cohort a participant joined came from the clinical history participants gave. Original analysis: It was from reference gene primer amplification that nucleated cell counts were estimated. This table comes from immunoSEQ multiplex PCR, and its TCRdb copy is limited to in-frame clones, with some not included. V and J calls and clone size are copied from that table; D and trimming were computed from the DNA. The sample yields 150,000 to 200,000 clones, over 75% seen once. This clonotype was obtained from a woman aged 50 to 65 who had recovered from COVID-19. Sequenced sample: PBMCs or T cells enriched from blood (not recorded which).

The CDR3 DNA is TGTGCCAGCAGCGGGGAAATGACAGGGCGTTACTATGGCTACACCTTC. It yields the protein CASSGEMTGRYYGYTF. V gene TRBV5-6 combines with J gene TRBJ1-2, with 7 bases aligning to TRBD1. The CDR3 is 16 residues long. The germline gives CDR1 SGHDT, CDR2 YYEEEE. V shed 4 bases and J 3 bases; nucleotides not matched to a gene: 12.